The rows below give T cell receptor beta chains drawn from one sample of a study of blood T cell repertoires in COVID-19. Assay used: immunoSEQ multiplex PCR; TCRdb lists only in-frame clones, some missing. Of some 350,000 clones in the sample, under 95% were seen once. Sequencing was carried out using peripheral blood. The receptors shown here come from a woman aged 18-30 years who had recovered from COVID-19. The conserved cysteine and the conserved F or W are not part of the CDR3 here. The size entry is marked missing in some rows and otherwise reads once, few, many or a size class.

abundance,v_gene,j_gene,CDR3aa
-,TRBV5-1,TRBJ2-1,ASSLADSAGSEQF
-,TRBV5-3,TRBJ2-1,ARSLWPGPFYNEQF
-,TRBV5-6,TRBJ1-1,ASSPTRWGRPGWAF
-,TRBV24-1,TRBJ2-2,ATSDYSRELF
-,TRBV2,TRBJ2-5,ASSGGGREQETQY
-,TRBV4-3,TRBJ1-1,ASSRQGTEAF
-,TRBV12-3/TRBV12-4,TRBJ1-2,ASRPTDYGYT
few,TRBV24-1,TRBJ2-1,ATSDLRQPQF
-,TRBV18,TRBJ1-5,ASSQDPAGNQPQH
-,TRBV5-1,TRBJ1-3,ASSLDRGSGNTIY
-,TRBV30,TRBJ1-1,AGTRAEAF
-,TRBV7-8,TRBJ2-3,ASSVWRDRTDTQY
-,TRBV2,TRBJ2-1,ASTRDSGNEQF
-,TRBV30,TRBJ1-4,ACEFGTENEKLF
-,TRBV6-5,TRBJ1-3,ASSYSISGNTIY
-,TRBV5-1,TRBJ1-2,ASSPDRGDYYGYT
-,TRBV5-8,TRBJ1-2,ACLPGGARGNYGYT
-,TRBV7-9,TRBJ1-1,ASSSTQGMNTEAF
-,TRBV7-2,TRBJ2-3,ASSGGMRGTQY
-,TRBV12-5,TRBJ1-1,ASGLLGLAGWIETEAF
-,TRBV12-5,TRBJ2-1,ASGPGTGRDEQF
-,TRBV24-1,TRBJ2-3,ATAGGIGTDTQY
-,TRBV5-5,TRBJ2-5,ASSNMLPPETQY
-,TRBV5-4,TRBJ2-3,ASSLMAGAPADTQY
-,TRBV29-1,TRBJ2-2,SVPGQGAFGTGELF
-,TRBV7-8,TRBJ1-5,ASSRDQGSQH
-,TRBV6-5,TRBJ1-6,ASSSGTVLFSPLH
-,TRBV27,TRBJ2-1,ASSPGLNNEQF
-,TRBV19,TRBJ2-5,ASSIGRANPPQETQY
-,TRBV5-4,TRBJ2-3,ASSSKTSGFTDTQY
-,TRBV7-9,TRBJ1-2,ASSTTTGIAGYT
-,TRBV5-1,TRBJ2-3,ASSVGLAGAIGTDTQY
few,TRBV2,TRBJ1-5,ASSVSGTGHTQPQH
-,TRBV6-2/TRBV6-3,TRBJ1-5,ASSYSSAGRGSNQPQH
-,TRBV9,TRBJ2-1,ASSVALGLAGSNEQF
-,TRBV4-1,TRBJ2-1,ASSHPGGGFTSSYNEQF
-,TRBV19,TRBJ1-3,ASVNRGTGNTIY
once,TRBV11-3,TRBJ2-1,ASSLGTSGSYNEQF
-,TRBV6-1,TRBJ1-4,ASSDRGDGEKLF
once,TRBV27,TRBJ2-6,ASPDRAGANVLT
-,TRBV29-1,TRBJ2-3,SVEGSSGRATDTQY
-,TRBV30,TRBJ2-5,AWRPEHGQTRAQY
-,TRBV27,TRBJ2-2,ASSRTGRYTGELF
-,TRBV7-2,TRBJ2-3,ASSLLAGGGTDTQY
-,TRBV18,TRBJ1-4,ASSSSQGAEEKLF
-,TRBV27,TRBJ2-2,ASSGFRGSGELF
-,TRBV5-6,TRBJ2-1,ASSSQGASYNEQF
once,TRBV24-1,TRBJ2-1,ATSDWSSSEQF
-,TRBV24-1,TRBJ2-5,ATSDPRTGGETQY
once,TRBV19,TRBJ1-2,ASSIGYRGGYT
-,TRBV7-8,TRBJ2-3,ASSLRESTDTQY
-,TRBV11-3,TRBJ2-1,ASSERTGWDSYNEQF
-,TRBV5-1,TRBJ1-3,ASSSGGSGNTIY
-,TRBV28,TRBJ2-5,ASSFIAGVKETQY
-,TRBV20-1,TRBJ2-5,SASSGGTETQY
-,TRBV19,TRBJ1-2,ASTKQGNVYGYT
once,TRBV7-2,TRBJ2-3,ASSHSGSGTDTQY
-,TRBV5-4,TRBJ2-1,ASSPGAGGPVNEQF
-,TRBV27,TRBJ1-2,ASSSGGLDGYT
once,TRBV11-2,TRBJ1-1,ASSLGIGQTEAF